A selection of T cell receptor beta chains follows, all from one sample in a study of blood T cell repertoires in COVID-19. Here immunoSEQ multiplex PCR was the method, and the copy in TCRdb shows in-frame clones only, minus some. The sample has 250,000 to 300,000 clones; 80% to 85% are singletons. Sequences were obtained from PBMCs or T cells enriched from blood (not recorded which). Receptors originate from a man aged 45 to 65 who had recovered from COVID-19. CDR3s leave out the opening cysteine and the closing phenylalanine or tryptophan. Each record gives: CDR3 protein, V gene, J gene, D gene. The D gene is left open where the match is weak.

ASSTPQGAETQY	TRBV6-5	TRBJ2-5	TRBD1
ASSPPVHEQF	TRBV12-3/TRBV12-4	TRBJ2-1	NA
ASGGQINTGELF	TRBV6-5	TRBJ2-2	NA
ASGRGRNEKLF	TRBV7-9	TRBJ1-4	NA
SLGGSYGYT	TRBV29-1	TRBJ1-2	NA
ASSDMEGTDTQY	TRBV6-4	TRBJ2-3	NA
ASSHKAGVGQPQH	TRBV4-1	TRBJ1-5	NA
ASSLPPAGPRLY	TRBV11-3	TRBJ2-7	TRBD2
ASRGASGDTQY	TRBV9	TRBJ2-3	NA
ASSLRTQNTGELF	TRBV4-3	TRBJ2-2	NA
ASSRDSGTGELF	TRBV2	TRBJ2-2	NA